One sample yielded the 11 T cell receptor beta chains listed below, sequenced in a study of PD-1 blockade in classical Hodgkin lymphoma. Each of the patients experienced relapse following autologous stem cell transplantation, and their brentuximab vedotin exposure differed. This table comes from immunoSEQ multiplex PCR, and its TCRdb copy is limited to in-frame clones, with some not included. The profile shows over 35,000 clones, approximately 86% of them singletons. The sample here was peripheral blood mononuclear cells (PBMCs), taken before the second cycle of nivolumab. The receptors come from a human donor with classical Hodgkin lymphoma.

This clone was counted only a few times. This chain joins TRBV10-1 and TRBJ2-7; D is unclear. CDR1 is WNHNN, CDR2 SYGVQD, per germline (reference sequence). V was cut by 7 bases and J by 2 bases, with 12 bases left in between. The CDR3 extends over 13 amino acids. CDR3 in DNA: TGCGCCAGCACCCATACCGCTCCCTACGAGCAGTACTTC. This encodes CASTHTAPYEQYF.

V usage is TRBV19 and J usage is TRBJ2-3, with D possibly being TRBD1 or TRBD2 (5 bases each). The CDR3 extends over 15 amino acids. Trimming took off 6 bases at V and 2 bases at J, with 15 bases between the two ends. Germline V gene data show CDR1 as LNHDA and CDR2 as SQIVND (reference sequence). The CDR3 sequence is CASRLTGTPTDTQYF. CDR3 nucleotide sequence: TGTGCCAGTAGGTTAACCGGGACCCCCACAGATACGCAGTATTTT.

The V gene is TRBV4-3, the J gene TRBJ1-2, with TRBD1 matching 9 bases. The trim removed 1 base at V and 3 bases at J, leaving 6 bases unmatched. The CDR3 covers 16 residues. The germline gives CDR1 LGHNA, CDR2 YSLEER. The CDR3 coding sequence is TGCGCCAGCAGCCAAGCGCTGGACAGGGGACACTATGGCTACACCTTC. As protein: CASSQALDRGHYGYTF.

The rearrangement joins TRBV27 to TRBJ2-1, with 10 bases fitting TRBD2. The CDR3 has 18 residues. Trimming at V came to 0 bases and at J to 4 bases, leaving 9 bases not matched to a gene. The V gene's germline CDR1 is MNHEY and CDR2 SMNVEV (reference sequence). This CDR3 reads CASSLSASGGLKYNEQFF. The CDR3 nucleotides read TGTGCCAGCAGTTTATCGGCTAGCGGGGGTCTCAAGTACAATGAGCAGTTCTTC.

This clone was seen only a few times. V usage is TRBV7-9 and J usage is TRBJ1-2; D is possibly TRBD1 (6 bases). V shed 8 bases and J shed 4 bases, with 17 bases lying between them. Per germline, CDR1 SEHNR and CDR2 FQNEAQ (reference sequence). There are 14 residues in the CDR3. DNA for the CDR3: TGTGCCAGCTTACCACCAGGGACACTCTATGGCTACACCTTC. Amino acids: CASLPPGTLYGYTF.

This sequence joins TRBV18 and TRBJ1-2; TRBD1 matches at 7 bases. Germline assignment: CDR1 KGHSH and CDR2 LQKENI. Trimming at V came to 3 bases and at J to 8 bases, leaving 12 bases not matched to a gene. The CDR3 runs 15 residues. DNA of the CDR3: TGTGCCAGCTCACCCCAAGGGACAGCTGAGAAGGGCTACACCTTC. It encodes CASSPQGTAEKGYTF.

V and J are TRBV11-2 and TRBJ2-7, with a weak D call TRBD2 (6 bases). Trimming left V 1 base short and J 2 bases short, with 18 bases between. Germline V gives CDR1 SGHAT, CDR2 FQNNGV. The CDR3 is 17 residues long. CDR3 sequence (DNA): TGTGCCAGCAGCTTAGGGGTTGGCTCGGGCGGGGCCTACGAGCAGTACTTC. This encodes CASSLGVGSGGAYEQYF.

In its sample, this clone was seen once. This sequence joins TRBV29-1 and TRBJ1-1, with D possibly matching TRBD1 (5 bases). This CDR3 spans 11 amino acids. The germline CDR1 and CDR2 sequences are SQVTM and ANQGSEA. Trimming pared 5 bases from V and 4 bases from J, leaving 8 bases between. CDR3 loop: CSVIRGTEAFF. The CDR3 nucleotides are TGCAGCGTTATAAGGGGCACTGAAGCTTTCTTT.

The rearrangement joins TRBV6-5 to TRBJ2-2; 9 nucleotides align to TRBD1. CDR1 is MNHEY, CDR2 SVGAGI, per germline. CDR3 size: 16 residues. Trimming cost V 0 bases and J 7 bases; bases outside gene matches: 6. CDR3: CASSYSGTGRVGELFF. CDR3 DNA: TGTGCCAGCAGTTACTCCGGGACAGGGCGGGTCGGGGAGCTGTTTTTT.

The table lists this clone with a few counts. The chain combines TRBV6-1 with TRBJ1-3; D is ambiguous. The CDR3 runs 14 residues. Germline CDR1 reads MNHNS; CDR2 reads SASEGT. V lost 3 bases and J lost 8, with 14 bases in between. The CDR3 spells CASSDTRERHTIYF. The DNA of the CDR3 is TGTGCCAGCAGTGATACTAGGGAGCGACACACCATATATTTT.

The rearrangement links TRBV27 to TRBJ1-4; D may be TRBD1 (5 bases). Germline CDR1 and CDR2: MNHEY and SMNVEV (reference sequence). The CDR3 is made up of 16 amino acids. The V gene lost 2 bases and the J gene lost 0 bases, with 10 bases spanning the gap. CDR3 amino acids: CASSLGHRTTNEKLFF. The DNA of the CDR3 is TGTGCCAGCAGTTTAGGACACAGGACAACTAATGAAAAACTGTTTTTT.